Listed below are T cell receptor beta chains from one sample, sequenced in a study of T cells in Graves' hyperthyroidism and ophthalmopathy. MiXCR, applied by TCRdb to the multiplex PCR reads, yields one record per CDR3 protein. The sample yields 93,000 or so distinct CDR3 sequences, around 50% seen once. The sample comprised blood. These receptors came from a man aged 35-49 years with Graves' hyperthyroidism. The CDR3 runs from the conserved cysteine through the conserved F or W. Each record gives: J gene, V gene, D gene, clone size, CDR3 protein, CDR3 DNA. A D gene is named only where the DNA matches it firmly. Where a row states a size, it is once, few, many or the class of an expanded clone; other rows omit it.

TRBJ2-7 TRBV25-1 TRBD2 NA CASRGGGAPPCSYEQYF TGTGCCAGCAGGGGCGGGGGTGCACCTCCGTGCTCCTACGAGCAGTACTTC
TRBJ1-1 TRBV5-8 NA many CASSFHNTEAFF TGTGCCAGCAGCTTTCACAACACTGAAGCTTTCTTT
TRBJ2-1 TRBV20-1 NA NA CSARLSGQYNEQFF TGCAGTGCCAGACTCAGCGGGCAATACAATGAGCAGTTCTTC
TRBJ2-1 TRBV7-3 NA medium-sized CASSTQGNEQFF TGTGCCAGCAGCACCCAGGGGAATGAGCAGTTCTTC
TRBJ1-2 TRBV29-1 NA medium-sized CSVEDGYGYTF TGCAGCGTTGAAGACGGTTATGGCTACACCTTC
TRBJ2-3 TRBV9 TRBD2 many CASSPPTGAGGPADTQYF TGTGCCAGCAGCCCTCCTACGGGGGCGGGGGGGCCCGCAGATACGCAGTATTTT
TRBJ2-5 TRBV20-1 NA NA CSARDLQYF TGCAGTGCTAGAGATCTCCAGTACTTC
TRBJ2-7 TRBV7-9 NA once CASSDSRDGGSQYF TGTGCCAGCAGCGACAGTAGGGATGGGGGCTCTCAGTACTTC
TRBJ2-7 TRBV20-1 TRBD2 many CSARRASGGSYEQYF TGCAGTGCTAGAAGGGCTAGCGGGGGCTCCTACGAGCAGTACTTC
TRBJ2-7 TRBV20-1 NA many CSARRQVSTEQYF TGCAGTGCTAGACGTCAGGTTTCAACGGAGCAGTACTTC
TRBJ2-3 TRBV11-3 TRBD2 once CAISDLDLGRGTDTQYF TGTGCCATCTCGGACTTAGATTTGGGGAGGGGCACAGATACGCAGTATTTT
TRBJ1-1 TRBV15 NA few CATSRELVRQGIEAFF TGTGCCACCAGCAGAGAATTGGTCAGACAAGGAATTGAAGCTTTCTTT
TRBJ1-5 TRBV20-1 NA many CSAKEAEYRPQHF TGCAGTGCTAAGGAGGCCGAGTATCGACCCCAGCATTTT
TRBJ2-3 TRBV5-6 TRBD2 many CASSTVRGLALTDTQYF TGTGCCAGCAGCACAGTGAGGGGACTAGCTCTTACAGATACGCAGTATTTT
TRBJ2-7 TRBV9 TRBD2 NA CASSAPGLAGEQYF TGTGCCAGCAGTGCCCCAGGACTAGCGGGGGAGCAGTACTTC
TRBJ2-5 TRBV20-1 TRBD2 NA CSAATGGGWETQYF TGCAGTGCTGCCACAGGCGGGGGATGGGAGACCCAGTACTTC
TRBJ2-7 TRBV6-1 NA many CASTQGTSYEQYF TGTGCCAGCACCCAGGGGACCTCCTACGAGCAGTACTTC
TRBJ2-3 TRBV27 TRBD1 few CASSPRTGPTDTQYF TGTGCCAGCAGTCCACGGACAGGGCCCACAGATACGCAGTATTTT
TRBJ2-7 TRBV5-1 NA NA CASSSRELSSEQYF TGCGCCAGCAGCAGCCGGGAGCTTTCCTCCGAGCAGTACTTC
TRBJ2-3 TRBV6-6 NA many CATSGAADTQYF TGTGCCACCTCGGGGGCGGCAGATACGCAGTATTTT
TRBJ1-5 TRBV9 NA many CASSAGGGGQPQHF TGTGCCAGCAGCGCTGGGGGGGGAGGCCAGCCCCAGCATTTT
TRBJ1-5 TRBV19 TRBD1 NA CASSMTDRWQPPQHF TGTGCCAGTAGTATGACGGACAGGTGGCAACCGCCCCAGCATTTT
TRBJ1-2 TRBV10-3 TRBD1 NA CAISWTGFSYGYTF TGTGCCATCAGTTGGACAGGGTTCTCTTATGGCTACACCTTC
TRBJ2-1 TRBV12-5 TRBD2 few CASGFSGRVSYNEQFF TGTGCTAGTGGTTTTAGCGGGAGGGTCTCCTACAATGAGCAGTTCTTC
TRBJ2-3 TRBV5-1 NA many CASSLGGVRTDTQYF TGCGCCAGCAGCTTGGGAGGGGTCCGCACAGATACGCAGTATTTT
TRBJ2-5 TRBV29-1 NA many CSVDWALPGETQYF TGCAGCGTTGATTGGGCCCTTCCGGGTGAGACCCAGTACTTC
TRBJ1-2 TRBV20-1 NA many CSVFASGGVRGYTF TGCAGCGTCTTTGCAAGCGGGGGGGTTCGTGGCTACACCTTC
TRBJ1-3 TRBV30 NA once CAWSVRGAGGNTIYF TGTGCCTGGAGTGTACGAGGGGCCGGGGGAAACACCATATATTTT
TRBJ1-6 TRBV6-1 NA many CASSEEGGSSPLHF TGTGCCAGCAGTGAAGAAGGGGGGAGTTCACCCCTCCACTTT